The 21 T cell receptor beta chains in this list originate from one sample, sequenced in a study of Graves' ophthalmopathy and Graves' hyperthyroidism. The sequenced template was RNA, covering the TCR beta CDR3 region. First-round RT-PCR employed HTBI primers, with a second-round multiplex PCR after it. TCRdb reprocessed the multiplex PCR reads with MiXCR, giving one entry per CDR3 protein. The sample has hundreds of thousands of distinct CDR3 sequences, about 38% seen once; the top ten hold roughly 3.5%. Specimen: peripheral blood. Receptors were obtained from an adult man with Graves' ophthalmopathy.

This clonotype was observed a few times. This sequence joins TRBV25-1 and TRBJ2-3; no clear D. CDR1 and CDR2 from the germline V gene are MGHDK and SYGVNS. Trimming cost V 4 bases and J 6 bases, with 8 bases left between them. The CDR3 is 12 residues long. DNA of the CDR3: TGTGCCAGCAGTGTGTCGGTGGATACGCAGTATTTT. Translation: CASSVSVDTQYF.

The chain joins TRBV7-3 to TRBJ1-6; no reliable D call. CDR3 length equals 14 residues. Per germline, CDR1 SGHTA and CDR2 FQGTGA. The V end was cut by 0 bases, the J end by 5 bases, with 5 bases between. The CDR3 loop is CASSLTSDNSPLHF. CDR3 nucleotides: TGTGCCAGCAGCTTAACGTCAGATAATTCACCCCTCCACTTT.

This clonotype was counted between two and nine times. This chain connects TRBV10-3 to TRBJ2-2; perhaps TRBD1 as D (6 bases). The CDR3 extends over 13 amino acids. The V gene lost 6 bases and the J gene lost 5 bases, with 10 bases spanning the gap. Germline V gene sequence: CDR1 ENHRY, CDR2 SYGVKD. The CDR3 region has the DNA TGTGCCATCAGACAGGGCGGAACCGGGGAGCTGTTTTTT. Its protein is CAIRQGGTGELFF.

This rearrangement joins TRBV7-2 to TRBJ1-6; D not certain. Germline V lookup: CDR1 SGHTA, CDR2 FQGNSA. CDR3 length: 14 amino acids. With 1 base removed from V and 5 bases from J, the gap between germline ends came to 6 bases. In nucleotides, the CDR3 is TGTGCCAGCAGCTTAGGTAGAAATAATTCACCCCTCCACTTT. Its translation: CASSLGRNNSPLHF.

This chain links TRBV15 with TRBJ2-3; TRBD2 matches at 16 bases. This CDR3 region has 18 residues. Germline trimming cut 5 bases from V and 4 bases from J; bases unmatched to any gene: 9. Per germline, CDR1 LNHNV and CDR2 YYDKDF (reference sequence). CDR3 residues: CATSRPLGTSGGADTQYF. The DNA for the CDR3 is TGTGCCACCAGCCGCCCTCTGGGGACTAGCGGGGGGGCAGATACGCAGTATTTT. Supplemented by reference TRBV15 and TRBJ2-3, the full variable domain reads DAMVIQNPRYQVTQFGKPVTLSCSQTLNHNVMYWYQQKSSQAPKLLFHYYDKDFNNEADTPDNFQSRRPNTSFCFLDIRSPGLGDTAMYLCATSRPLGTSGGADTQYFGPGTRLTVL.

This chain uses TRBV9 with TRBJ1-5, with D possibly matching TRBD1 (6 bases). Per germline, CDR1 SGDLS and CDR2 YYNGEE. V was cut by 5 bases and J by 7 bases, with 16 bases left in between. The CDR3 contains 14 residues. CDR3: CASSYFGGGQPQHF. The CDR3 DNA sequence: TGTGCCAGCAGTTACTTTGGGGGCGGGCAGCCCCAGCATTTT.

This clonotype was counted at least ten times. The CDR3 region has the DNA TGTGCCACCAGAGCGGGAGGGCCCCCCTACGAGCAGTACTTC. Its protein product is CATRAGGPPYEQYF. The rearrangement uses TRBV24-1 and TRBJ2-7; 10 nucleotides line up with TRBD2. CDR3 length equals 14 residues. CDR1 KGHDR and CDR2 SFDVKD come from the germline V gene. With V trimmed by 7 bases and J by 2 bases, 4 bases remained unmatched.

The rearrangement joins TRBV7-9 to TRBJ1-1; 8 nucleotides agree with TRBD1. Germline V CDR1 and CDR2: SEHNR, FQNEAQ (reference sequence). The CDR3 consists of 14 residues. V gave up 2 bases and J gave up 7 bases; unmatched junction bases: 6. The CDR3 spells CASSLMDRAGEAFF. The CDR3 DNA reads TGTGCCAGCAGCTTAATGGACAGGGCTGGTGAAGCTTTCTTT.

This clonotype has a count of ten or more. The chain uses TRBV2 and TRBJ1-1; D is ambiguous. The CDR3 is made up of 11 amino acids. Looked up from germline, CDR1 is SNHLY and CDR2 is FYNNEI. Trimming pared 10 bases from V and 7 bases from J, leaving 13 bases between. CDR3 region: CATHSWGEAFF. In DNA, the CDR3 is TGTGCCACCCATAGTTGGGGTGAAGCTTTCTTT.

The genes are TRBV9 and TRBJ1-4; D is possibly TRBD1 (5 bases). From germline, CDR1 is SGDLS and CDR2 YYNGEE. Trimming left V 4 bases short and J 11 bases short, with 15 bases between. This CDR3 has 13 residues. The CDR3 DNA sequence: TGTGCCAGCAGCTTACTAGCGGGGGGGAAACTGTTTTTT. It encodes CASSLLAGGKLFF.

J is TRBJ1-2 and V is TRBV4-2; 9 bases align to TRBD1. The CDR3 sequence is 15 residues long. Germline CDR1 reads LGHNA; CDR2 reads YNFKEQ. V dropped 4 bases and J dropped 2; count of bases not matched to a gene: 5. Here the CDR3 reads CASSPDDRGNYGYTF. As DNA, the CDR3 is TGTGCCAGCAGCCCCGACGACAGGGGGAACTATGGCTACACCTTC.

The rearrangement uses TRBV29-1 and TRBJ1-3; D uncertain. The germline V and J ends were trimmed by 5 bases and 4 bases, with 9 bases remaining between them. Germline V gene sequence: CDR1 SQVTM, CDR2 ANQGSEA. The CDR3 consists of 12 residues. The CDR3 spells CSVYDTGNTIYF. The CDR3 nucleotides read TGCAGCGTTTATGACACCGGAAACACCATATATTTT.

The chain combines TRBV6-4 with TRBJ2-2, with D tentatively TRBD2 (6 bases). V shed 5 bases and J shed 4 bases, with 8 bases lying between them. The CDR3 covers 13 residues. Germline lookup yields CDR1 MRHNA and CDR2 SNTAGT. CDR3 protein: CASSHSGTGELFF. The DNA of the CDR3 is TGTGCCAGCAGTCATAGCGGCACCGGGGAGCTGTTTTTT.

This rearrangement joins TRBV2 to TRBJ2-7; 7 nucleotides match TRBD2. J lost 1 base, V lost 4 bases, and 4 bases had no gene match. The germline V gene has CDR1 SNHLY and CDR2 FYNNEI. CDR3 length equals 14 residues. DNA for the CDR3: TGTGCCAGCAGTGTATCCGGGGGGTCCTACGAGCAGTACTTC. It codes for CASSVSGGSYEQYF.

DNA of the CDR3: TGTGCCAGCAGTCTCGGGACAGGCGCCTACACTGAAGCTTTCTTT. This encodes CASSLGTGAYTEAFF. The V gene is TRBV7-2, the J gene TRBJ1-1, with TRBD1 matching over 8 bases. Trimming removed 6 bases from V and 3 bases from J; junction bases left unmatched: 9. The germline CDR1 and CDR2 sequences are SGHTA and FQGNSA. The CDR3 length is 15 residues.

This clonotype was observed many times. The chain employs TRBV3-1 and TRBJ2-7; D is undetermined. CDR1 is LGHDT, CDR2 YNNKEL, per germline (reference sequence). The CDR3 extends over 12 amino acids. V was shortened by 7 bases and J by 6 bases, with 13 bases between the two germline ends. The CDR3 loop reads CASISHVGEQYF. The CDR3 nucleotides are TGTGCCAGCATCTCACACGTGGGCGAGCAGTACTTC.

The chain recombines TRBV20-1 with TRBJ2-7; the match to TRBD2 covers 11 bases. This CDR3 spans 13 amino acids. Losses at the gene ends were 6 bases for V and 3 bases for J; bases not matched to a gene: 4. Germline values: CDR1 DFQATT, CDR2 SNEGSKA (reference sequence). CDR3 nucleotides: TGCAGTGCACCGCTAGCGGGGGGCTACGAGCAGTACTTC. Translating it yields CSAPLAGGYEQYF.

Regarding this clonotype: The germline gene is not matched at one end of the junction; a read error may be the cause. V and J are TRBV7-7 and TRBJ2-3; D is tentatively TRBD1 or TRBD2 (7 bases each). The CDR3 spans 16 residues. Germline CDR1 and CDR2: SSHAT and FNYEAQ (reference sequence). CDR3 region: CASSPLTGRGTDTQYF. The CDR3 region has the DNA TGTGCTAGCAGCCCTTTGACAGGGAGGGGCACAGATACGCAGTATTTT.

The CDR3 here is CSVGGVGYEQYF. CDR3 in DNA: TGCAGCGTTGGAGGGGTGGGATACGAGCAGTACTTC. V and J are TRBV29-1 and TRBJ2-7, with D perhaps matching TRBD1 or TRBD2 (5 bases each). The ends were cut back, 4 bases at V and 4 bases at J, with 11 bases in the middle. There are 12 residues in the CDR3. Germline V CDR1 and CDR2: SQVTM, ANQGSEA.

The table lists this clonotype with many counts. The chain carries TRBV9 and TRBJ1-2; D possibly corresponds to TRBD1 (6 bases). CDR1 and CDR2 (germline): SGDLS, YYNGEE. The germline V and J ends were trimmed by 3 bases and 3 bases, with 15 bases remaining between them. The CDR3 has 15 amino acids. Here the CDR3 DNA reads TGTGCCAGCAGCGCGAGCGGACAGCCCGACTATGGCTACACCTTC. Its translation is CASSASGQPDYGYTF.

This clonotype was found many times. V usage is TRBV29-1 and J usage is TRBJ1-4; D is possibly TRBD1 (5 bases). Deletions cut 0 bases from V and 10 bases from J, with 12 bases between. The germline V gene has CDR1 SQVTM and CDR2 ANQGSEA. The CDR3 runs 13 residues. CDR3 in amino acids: CSVEDRRGGKLFF. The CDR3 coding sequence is TGCAGCGTTGAAGATCGGCGGGGGGGAAAACTGTTTTTT.